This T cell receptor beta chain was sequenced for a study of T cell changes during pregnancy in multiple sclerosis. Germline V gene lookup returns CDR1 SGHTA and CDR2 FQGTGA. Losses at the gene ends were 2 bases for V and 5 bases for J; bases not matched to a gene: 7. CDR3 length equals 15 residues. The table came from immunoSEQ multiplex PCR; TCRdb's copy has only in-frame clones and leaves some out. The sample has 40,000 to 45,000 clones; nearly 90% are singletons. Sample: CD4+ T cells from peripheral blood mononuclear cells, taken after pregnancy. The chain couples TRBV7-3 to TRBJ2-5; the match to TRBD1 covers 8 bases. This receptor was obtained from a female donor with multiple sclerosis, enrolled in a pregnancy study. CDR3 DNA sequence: TGTGCCAGCAGCTTACTGGGACAGGCGTTCGAGACCCAGTACTTC. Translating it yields CASSLLGQAFETQYF.